Below, 2 T cell receptor beta chains from the same sample are listed, as sequenced in a study of T cell repertoires in cytomegalovirus infection. These receptors are not linked to any known antigen. TCRdb re-analysed the reads in MiXCR, keeping a single row per CDR3 protein. The sample records 650,000 to 900,000 distinct CDR3 sequences, about 33% being singletons. This sample comprised cultured CD8+ T cells from PBMCs, obtained from culture after CMV antigen stimulation. These receptors were taken from a human donor in good health (CMV status not recorded). Some clones in this sample may be carry-over from other donors' samples.

The chain links TRBV7-2 to TRBJ1-6; D perhaps matches TRBD1 (6 bases). Germline assignment: CDR1 SGHTA and CDR2 FQGNSA. The CDR3 runs 15 residues. Trimming pared 9 bases from V and 6 bases from J, leaving 18 bases between. The CDR3 is CASPYPLGANSPLHF. As DNA, the CDR3 is TGTGCCAGTCCTTACCCTTTGGGGGCTAATTCACCCCTCCACTTT. The full variable domain, its missing parts supplied by reference TRBV7-2 and TRBJ1-6, is GAGVSQSPSNKVTEKGKDVELRCDPISGHTALYWYRQSLGQGLEFLIYFQGNSAPDKSGLPSDRFSAERTGGSVSTLTIQRTQQEDSAVYLCASPYPLGANSPLHFGNGTRLTVT.

The chain joins TRBV7-6 to TRBJ1-2; the D gene is possibly TRBD1 (5 bases). This CDR3 contains 13 residues. Germline V gene data show CDR1 as SGHVS and CDR2 as FNYEAQ. V was cut by 1 base and J by 6 bases, with 9 bases left in between. The CDR3 DNA reads TGTGCCAGCAGCTTAGTTGGGGGAAATGGCTACACCTTC. Translated: CASSLVGGNGYTF.